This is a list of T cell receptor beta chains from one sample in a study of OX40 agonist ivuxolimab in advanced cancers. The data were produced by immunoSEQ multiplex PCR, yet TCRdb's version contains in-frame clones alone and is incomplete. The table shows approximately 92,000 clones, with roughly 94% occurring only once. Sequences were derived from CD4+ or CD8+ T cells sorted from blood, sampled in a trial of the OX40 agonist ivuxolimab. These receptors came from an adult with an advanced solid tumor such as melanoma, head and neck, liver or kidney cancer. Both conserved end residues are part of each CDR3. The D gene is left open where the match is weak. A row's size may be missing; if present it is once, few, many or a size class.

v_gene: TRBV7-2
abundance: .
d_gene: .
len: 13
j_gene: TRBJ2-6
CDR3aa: CASSLAGANVLTF
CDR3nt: TGTGCCAGCAGCTTAGCTGGGGCCAACGTCCTGACTTTC

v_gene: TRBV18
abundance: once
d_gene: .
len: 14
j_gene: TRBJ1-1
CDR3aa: CASSPLRDVEVAFF
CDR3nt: TGTGCCAGCTCACCACTGCGGGACGTCGAAGTGGCTTTCTTT

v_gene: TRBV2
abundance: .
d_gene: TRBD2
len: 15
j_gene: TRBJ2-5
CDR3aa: CASSLRLAGGRDQYF
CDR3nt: TGTGCCAGCTCTCTAAGACTAGCGGGAGGCCGCGACCAGTACTTC

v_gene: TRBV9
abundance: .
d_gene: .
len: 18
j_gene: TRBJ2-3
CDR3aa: CASSVSAPTGAPTDTQYF
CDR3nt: TGTGCCAGCAGCGTGTCTGCCCCCACGGGGGCCCCCACAGATACGCAGTATTTT

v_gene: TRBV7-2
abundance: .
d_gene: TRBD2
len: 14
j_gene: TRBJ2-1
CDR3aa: CASSLGLARYEQFF
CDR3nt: TGTGCCAGCAGCTTGGGACTAGCTCGGTATGAGCAGTTCTTC

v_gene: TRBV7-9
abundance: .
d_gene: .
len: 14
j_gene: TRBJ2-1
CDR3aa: CASSAGTFKDEQFF
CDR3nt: TGTGCCAGCAGCGCCGGGACGTTCAAGGACGAGCAGTTCTTC

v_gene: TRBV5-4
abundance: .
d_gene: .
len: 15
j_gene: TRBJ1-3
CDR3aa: CASSRDGFSGNTIYF
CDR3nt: TGTGCCAGCAGCCGGGACGGATTCTCTGGAAACACCATATATTTT

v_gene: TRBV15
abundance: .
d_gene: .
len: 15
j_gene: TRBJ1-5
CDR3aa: CATSRDLSDDQPQHF
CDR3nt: TGTGCCACCAGCAGAGATCTGTCAGACGATCAGCCCCAGCATTTT

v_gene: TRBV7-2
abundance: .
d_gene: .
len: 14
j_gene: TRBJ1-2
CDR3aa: CASSPPGGVGGYTF
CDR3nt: TGTGCCAGCAGCCCCCCGGGCGGTGTTGGCGGCTACACCTTC

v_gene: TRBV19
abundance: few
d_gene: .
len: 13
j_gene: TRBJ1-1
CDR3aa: CASRQTGYTEAFF
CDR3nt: TGTGCCAGTAGACAAACAGGGTACACTGAAGCTTTCTTT

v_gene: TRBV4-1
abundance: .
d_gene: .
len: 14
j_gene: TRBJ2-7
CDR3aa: CASSQGPQAGEQYF
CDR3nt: TGCGCCAGCAGCCAAGGACCTCAGGCGGGTGAGCAGTACTTC

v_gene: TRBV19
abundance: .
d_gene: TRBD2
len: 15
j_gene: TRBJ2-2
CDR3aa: CASRAAGRVTGELFF
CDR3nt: TGTGCCAGTAGGGCGGCGGGGAGGGTCACCGGGGAGCTGTTTTTT

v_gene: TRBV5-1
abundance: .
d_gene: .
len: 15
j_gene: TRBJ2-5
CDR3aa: CASSLAPQGGETQYF
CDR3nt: TGCGCCAGCAGCTTGGCCCCCCAGGGGGGAGAGACCCAGTACTTC

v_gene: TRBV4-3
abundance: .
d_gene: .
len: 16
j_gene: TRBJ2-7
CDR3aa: CASSLRRTAASYEQYF
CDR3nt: TGCGCCAGCAGCCTGCGACGGACGGCGGCATCCTACGAGCAGTACTTC

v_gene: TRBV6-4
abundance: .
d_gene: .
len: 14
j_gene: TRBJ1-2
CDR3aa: CASKPRPDGYGYTF
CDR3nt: TGTGCCAGCAAACCTCGACCGGATGGCTATGGCTACACCTTC

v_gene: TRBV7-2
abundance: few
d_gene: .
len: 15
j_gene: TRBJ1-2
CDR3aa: CASSPDQSFPGGYTF
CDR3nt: TGTGCCAGCAGCCCAGACCAGTCCTTTCCGGGAGGCTACACCTTC

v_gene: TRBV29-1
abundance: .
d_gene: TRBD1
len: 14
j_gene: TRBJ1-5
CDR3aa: CSVSGTDDRQPQHF
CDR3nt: TGCAGCGTGAGCGGGACAGATGACCGTCAGCCCCAGCATTTT

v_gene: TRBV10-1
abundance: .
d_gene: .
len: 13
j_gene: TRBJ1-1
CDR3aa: CASSGGRLGEAFF
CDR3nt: TGCGCCAGCAGTGGAGGGAGGCTAGGGGAAGCTTTCTTT

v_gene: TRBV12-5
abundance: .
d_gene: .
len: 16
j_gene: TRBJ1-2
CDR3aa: CASGLHGTELNYGYTF
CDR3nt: TGTGCTAGTGGTCTACACGGGACGGAATTAAACTATGGCTACACCTTC

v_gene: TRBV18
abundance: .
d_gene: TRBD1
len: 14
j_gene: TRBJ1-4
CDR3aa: CASSPTRGGEKLFF
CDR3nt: TGTGCCAGCTCACCAACCAGGGGGGGTGAAAAACTGTTTTTT

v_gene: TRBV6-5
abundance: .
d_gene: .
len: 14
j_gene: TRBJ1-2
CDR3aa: CASSRQGSWYGYTF
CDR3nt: TGTGCCAGCAGTCGGCAAGGATCCTGGTATGGCTACACCTTC

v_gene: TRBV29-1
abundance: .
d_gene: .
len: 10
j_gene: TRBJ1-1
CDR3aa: CSVVWSEAFF
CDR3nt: TGCAGCGTTGTTTGGAGTGAAGCTTTCTTT

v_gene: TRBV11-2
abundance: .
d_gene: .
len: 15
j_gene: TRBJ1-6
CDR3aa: CASQFLSSYNSPLHF
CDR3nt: TGTGCCAGCCAGTTTCTCAGCTCCTATAATTCACCCCTCCACTTT

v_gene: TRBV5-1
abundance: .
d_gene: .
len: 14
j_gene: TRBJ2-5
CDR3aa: CASGRSQELETQYF
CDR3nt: TGCGCCAGCGGCCGGTCGCAGGAGTTGGAGACCCAGTACTTC

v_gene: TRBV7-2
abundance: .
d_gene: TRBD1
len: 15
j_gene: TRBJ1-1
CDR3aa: CASSLVRGAGTEAFF
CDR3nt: TGTGCCAGCAGCTTAGTCAGGGGGGCGGGCACTGAAGCTTTCTTT

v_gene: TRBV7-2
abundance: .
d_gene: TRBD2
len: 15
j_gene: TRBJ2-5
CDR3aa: CASSTPAGGRETQYF
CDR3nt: TGTGCCAGCAGTACCCCTGCGGGGGGACGGGAGACCCAGTACTTC

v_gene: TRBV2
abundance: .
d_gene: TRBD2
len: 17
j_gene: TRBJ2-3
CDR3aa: CASSPRTSGASTDTQYF
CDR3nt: TGTGCCAGCAGTCCACGGACTAGCGGGGCCAGCACAGATACGCAGTATTTT

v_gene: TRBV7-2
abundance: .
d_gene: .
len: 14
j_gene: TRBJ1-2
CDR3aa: CASSLAWINYGYTF
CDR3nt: TGTGCCAGCAGCTTAGCCTGGATCAACTATGGCTACACCTTC

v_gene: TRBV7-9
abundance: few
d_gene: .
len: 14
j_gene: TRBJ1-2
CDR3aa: CASSFGNWDRGYTF
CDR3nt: TGTGCCAGCAGCTTCGGGAACTGGGATCGCGGCTACACCTTC

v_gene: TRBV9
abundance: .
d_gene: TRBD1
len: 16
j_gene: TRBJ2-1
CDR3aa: CASSVRGDSPYNEQFF
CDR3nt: TGTGCCAGCAGCGTGAGAGGGGACAGCCCCTACAATGAGCAGTTCTTC

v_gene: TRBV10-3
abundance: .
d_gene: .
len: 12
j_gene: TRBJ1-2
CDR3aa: CATSGTNYGYTF
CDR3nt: TGTGCCACGTCCGGGACTAACTATGGCTACACCTTC

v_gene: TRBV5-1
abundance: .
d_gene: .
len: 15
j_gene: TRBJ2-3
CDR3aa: CASSRSGISTDTQYF
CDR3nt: TGCGCCAGCAGCAGGTCAGGAATAAGCACAGATACGCAGTATTTT

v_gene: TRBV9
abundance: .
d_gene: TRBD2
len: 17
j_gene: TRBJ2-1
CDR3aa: CASSVRTGLAAYNEQFF
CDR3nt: TGTGCCAGCAGCGTAAGGACGGGACTAGCAGCCTACAATGAGCAGTTCTTC

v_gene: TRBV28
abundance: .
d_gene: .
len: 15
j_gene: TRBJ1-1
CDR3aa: CASSAPGHQNTEAFF
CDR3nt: TGTGCCAGCAGTGCTCCGGGACATCAGAACACTGAAGCTTTCTTT

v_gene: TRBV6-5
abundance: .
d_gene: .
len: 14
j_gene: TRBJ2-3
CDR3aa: CASKSGEAADTQYF
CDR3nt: TGTGCCAGCAAGTCGGGCGAGGCAGCAGATACGCAGTATTTT

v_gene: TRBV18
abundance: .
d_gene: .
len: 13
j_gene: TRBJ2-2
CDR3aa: CASSPPNTGELFF
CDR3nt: TGTGCCAGCTCACCTCCGAACACCGGGGAGCTGTTTTTT

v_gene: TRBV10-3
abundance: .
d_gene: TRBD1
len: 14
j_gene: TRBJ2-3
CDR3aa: CAIRGTAPTDTQYF
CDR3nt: TGTGCCATCAGGGGGACAGCCCCCACAGATACGCAGTATTTT

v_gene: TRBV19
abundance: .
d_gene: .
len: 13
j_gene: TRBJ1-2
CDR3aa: CASTTSGRNGYTF
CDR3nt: TGTGCCAGCACAACATCAGGGAGGAATGGCTACACCTTC

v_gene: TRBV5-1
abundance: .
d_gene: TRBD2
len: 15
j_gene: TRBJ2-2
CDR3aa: CASSLGLADTGELFF
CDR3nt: TGCGCCAGCAGCCTCGGACTAGCGGACACCGGGGAGCTGTTTTTT

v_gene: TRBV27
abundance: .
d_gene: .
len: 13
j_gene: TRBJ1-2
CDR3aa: CASSLSQGLGYTF
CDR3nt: TGTGCCAGCAGTTTATCGCAGGGTTTGGGCTACACCTTC

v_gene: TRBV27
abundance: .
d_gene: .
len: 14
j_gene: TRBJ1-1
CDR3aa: CASSLNFGNTEAFF
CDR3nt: TGTGCCAGCAGTTTAAACTTCGGTAACACTGAAGCTTTCTTT

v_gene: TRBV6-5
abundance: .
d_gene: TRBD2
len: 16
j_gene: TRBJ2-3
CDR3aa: CASSYSTGTSPDTQYF
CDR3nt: TGTGCCAGCAGTTACTCGACCGGGACTAGTCCAGATACGCAGTATTTT

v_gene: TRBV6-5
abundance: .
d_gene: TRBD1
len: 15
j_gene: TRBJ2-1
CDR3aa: CASSKGQAQLNEQFF
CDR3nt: TGTGCCAGCAGTAAGGGACAGGCTCAACTCAATGAGCAGTTCTTC

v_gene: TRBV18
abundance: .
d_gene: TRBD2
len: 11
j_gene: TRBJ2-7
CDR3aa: CASSPGTTLHF
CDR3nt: TGTGCCAGCTCACCGGGGACTACTCTACACTTC

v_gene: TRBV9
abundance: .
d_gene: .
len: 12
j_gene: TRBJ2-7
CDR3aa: CASSVEGEKQYF
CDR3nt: TGTGCCAGCAGCGTAGAGGGGGAGAAGCAGTACTTC

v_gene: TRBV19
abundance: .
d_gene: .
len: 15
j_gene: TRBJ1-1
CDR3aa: CASSSTGLTNTEAFF
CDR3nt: TGTGCCAGTAGTTCAACAGGGTTAACGAACACTGAAGCTTTCTTT

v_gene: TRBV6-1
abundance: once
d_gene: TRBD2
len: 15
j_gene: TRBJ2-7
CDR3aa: CASRVGLAGGYEQYF
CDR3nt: TGTGCCAGCAGGGTCGGACTAGCGGGGGGCTACGAGCAGTACTTC

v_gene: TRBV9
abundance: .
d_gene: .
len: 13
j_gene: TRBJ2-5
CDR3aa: CASSRGAGETQYF
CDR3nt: TGTGCCAGCAGTCGTGGGGCGGGAGAGACCCAGTACTTC

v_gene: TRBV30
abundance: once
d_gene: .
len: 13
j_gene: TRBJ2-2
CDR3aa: CAWTLRVTGELFF
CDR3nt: TGTGCCTGGACCTTACGGGTCACCGGGGAGCTGTTTTTT

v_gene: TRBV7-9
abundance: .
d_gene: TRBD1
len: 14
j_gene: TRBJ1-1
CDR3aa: CASSPRGTDGEAFF
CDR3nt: TGTGCCAGCAGCCCCAGAGGGACAGACGGTGAAGCTTTCTTT

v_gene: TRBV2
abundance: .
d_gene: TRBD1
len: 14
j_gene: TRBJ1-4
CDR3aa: CASSHTGANEKLFF
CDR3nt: TGTGCCAGCAGCCACACAGGGGCTAATGAAAAACTGTTTTTT

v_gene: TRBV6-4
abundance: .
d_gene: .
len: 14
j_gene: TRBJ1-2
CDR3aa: CASSDDRSSRGYTF
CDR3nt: TGTGCCAGCAGTGACGATCGCAGTTCGCGAGGCTACACCTTC

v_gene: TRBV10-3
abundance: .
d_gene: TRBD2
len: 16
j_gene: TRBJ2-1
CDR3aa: CAISGFLAGGRNEQFF
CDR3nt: TGTGCCATCAGTGGCTTCCTAGCGGGGGGCCGCAATGAGCAGTTCTTC

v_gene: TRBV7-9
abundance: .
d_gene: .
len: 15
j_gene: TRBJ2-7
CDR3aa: CASSLRSGHSYEQYF
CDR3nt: TGTGCCAGCAGCTTACGTAGCGGCCATTCCTACGAGCAGTACTTC

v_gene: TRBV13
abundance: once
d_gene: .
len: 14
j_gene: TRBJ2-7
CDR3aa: CASSRKASSYEQYF
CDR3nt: TGTGCCAGCAGTCGGAAAGCTAGCTCCTACGAGCAGTACTTC

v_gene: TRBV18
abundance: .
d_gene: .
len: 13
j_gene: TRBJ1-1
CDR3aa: CASSPRDAFEAFF
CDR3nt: TGTGCCAGCTCACCAAGGGACGCATTTGAAGCTTTCTTT